Listed below are T cell receptor beta chains from one sample, sequenced in a study of Graves' ophthalmopathy and Graves' hyperthyroidism. TCRdb reprocessed the multiplex PCR reads with MiXCR, giving one entry per CDR3 protein. The sample has 400,000 to 450,000 distinct CDR3 sequences, roughly 21% seen once; the top ten hold 2.5% to 3.5%. Input material: peripheral blood. The origin of the receptors is a woman in her late teens or twenties with stable Graves' hyperthyroidism. Both conserved end residues are part of each CDR3. A D gene is named only where the DNA matches it firmly. The size of a clone is reported for some rows only, either as once, few or many, or as a class for expanded clones.

V gene: TRBV3-1
D gene: NA
J gene: TRBJ2-7
clone size: NA
CDR3 protein: CASRSAAGPRGEQYF
CDR3 DNA: TGTGCCAGCAGGTCCGCAGCCGGCCCTCGGGGAGAGCAGTACTTC

V gene: TRBV20-1
D gene: TRBD1
J gene: TRBJ2-7
clone size: NA
CDR3 protein: CSATRTGDEQYF
CDR3 DNA: TGCAGTGCGACCCGGACAGGCGACGAGCAGTACTTC

V gene: TRBV12-3/TRBV12-4
D gene: NA
J gene: TRBJ2-5
clone size: many
CDR3 protein: CASSLYATGSVETQYF
CDR3 DNA: TGTGCCAGCAGTCTTTACGCGACAGGATCGGTGGAGACCCAGTACTTC

V gene: TRBV5-1
D gene: TRBD1
J gene: TRBJ2-2
clone size: NA
CDR3 protein: CASSLVRGSPNTGELFF
CDR3 DNA: TGCGCCAGCAGCTTGGTCAGGGGGTCTCCGAACACCGGGGAGCTGTTTTTT

V gene: TRBV5-1
D gene: NA
J gene: TRBJ2-5
clone size: many
CDR3 protein: CASSELRQETQYF
CDR3 DNA: TGCGCCAGCAGCGAACTTCGGCAAGAGACCCAGTACTTC

V gene: TRBV30
D gene: NA
J gene: TRBJ2-7
clone size: NA
CDR3 protein: CAWSVGTHEQYF
CDR3 DNA: TGTGCCTGGAGTGTGGGTACCCACGAGCAGTACTTC

V gene: TRBV28
D gene: NA
J gene: TRBJ1-2
clone size: many
CDR3 protein: CASGAGFYGYTF
CDR3 DNA: TGTGCCAGCGGGGCAGGCTTCTATGGCTACACCTTC

V gene: TRBV7-3
D gene: TRBD2
J gene: TRBJ2-5
clone size: NA
CDR3 protein: CASSPGLAGPGETQYF
CDR3 DNA: TGTGCCAGCAGCCCAGGACTAGCGGGGCCGGGAGAGACCCAGTACTTC

V gene: TRBV4-3
D gene: TRBD1
J gene: TRBJ2-7
clone size: many
CDR3 protein: CASSRDRGLDEQYF
CDR3 DNA: TGCGCCAGCAGCCGGGACAGGGGGCTCGACGAGCAGTACTTC

V gene: TRBV6-4
D gene: NA
J gene: TRBJ2-2
clone size: few
CDR3 protein: CASSGGTDTGELFF
CDR3 DNA: TGTGCCAGCAGTGGAGGGACTGACACCGGGGAGCTGTTTTTT

V gene: TRBV6-1
D gene: NA
J gene: TRBJ1-1
clone size: many
CDR3 protein: CASSVLGENTEAFF
CDR3 DNA: TGTGCCAGCAGTGTTCTAGGGGAGAACACTGAAGCTTTCTTT

V gene: TRBV4-2
D gene: TRBD1
J gene: TRBJ2-5
clone size: many
CDR3 protein: CASSQVGRGLEETQYF
CDR3 DNA: TGTGCCAGCAGCCAAGTCGGCAGGGGGCTGGAAGAGACCCAGTACTTC

V gene: TRBV20-1
D gene: NA
J gene: TRBJ2-5
clone size: once
CDR3 protein: CSGSDMGAQTQYF
CDR3 DNA: TGCAGTGGATCGGATATGGGTGCGCAGACCCAGTACTTC

V gene: TRBV7-8
D gene: TRBD2
J gene: TRBJ2-7
clone size: many
CDR3 protein: CASSLVASGRGYEQYF
CDR3 DNA: TGTGCCAGCAGCTTAGTAGCTAGCGGGAGGGGGTACGAGCAGTACTTC

V gene: TRBV29-1
D gene: TRBD1
J gene: TRBJ2-7
clone size: NA
CDR3 protein: CSVPQGPDRGGEQYF
CDR3 DNA: TGCAGCGTCCCCCAGGGACCGGACAGGGGTGGCGAGCAGTACTTC

V gene: TRBV20-1
D gene: TRBD1
J gene: TRBJ2-7
clone size: many
CDR3 protein: CSAPGQGAGEQYF
CDR3 DNA: TGCAGTGCTCCTGGACAGGGGGCAGGCGAGCAGTACTTC

V gene: TRBV30
D gene: NA
J gene: TRBJ2-7
clone size: NA
CDR3 protein: CAWSVGGISYEQYF
CDR3 DNA: TGTGCCTGGAGTGTAGGAGGGATATCCTACGAGCAGTACTTC

V gene: TRBV29-1
D gene: TRBD2
J gene: TRBJ2-7
clone size: few
CDR3 protein: CSVVGGGNFNEQYF
CDR3 DNA: TGCAGCGTTGTTGGGGGAGGGAATTTCAACGAGCAGTACTTC

V gene: TRBV28
D gene: NA
J gene: TRBJ2-5
clone size: NA
CDR3 protein: CASTSDFLTFQETQYF
CDR3 DNA: TGTGCCAGCACCTCGGATTTTCTTACGTTCCAAGAGACCCAGTACTTC

V gene: TRBV6-2/TRBV6-3
D gene: TRBD2
J gene: TRBJ2-7
clone size: many
CDR3 protein: CASSSPLAGESYEQYF
CDR3 DNA: TGTGCCAGCAGTTCACCTCTAGCGGGAGAGTCCTACGAGCAGTACTTC

V gene: TRBV12-3/TRBV12-4
D gene: TRBD1
J gene: TRBJ2-7
clone size: few
CDR3 protein: CARLGDRGAHEQYF
CDR3 DNA: TGTGCCAGACTAGGGGACAGAGGTGCCCACGAGCAGTACTTC

V gene: TRBV6-1
D gene: NA
J gene: TRBJ2-7
clone size: NA
CDR3 protein: CATRRGRYSYEQYF
CDR3 DNA: TGTGCCACCCGGCGTGGGCGATACTCCTACGAGCAGTACTTC

V gene: TRBV6-1
D gene: TRBD2
J gene: TRBJ2-7
clone size: many
CDR3 protein: CASTERDLSYEQYF
CDR3 DNA: TGTGCCAGCACAGAGCGGGACCTCTCCTACGAGCAGTACTTC

V gene: TRBV6-1
D gene: NA
J gene: TRBJ2-7
clone size: many
CDR3 protein: CASVRDSSSYEQYF
CDR3 DNA: TGTGCCAGCGTGCGGGACAGCTCGTCCTACGAGCAGTACTTC

V gene: TRBV28
D gene: TRBD1
J gene: TRBJ2-5
clone size: many
CDR3 protein: CASSGQGGRETQYF
CDR3 DNA: TGTGCCAGCAGCGGACAGGGTGGGAGAGAGACCCAGTACTTC

V gene: TRBV6-5
D gene: TRBD1
J gene: TRBJ2-7
clone size: NA
CDR3 protein: CATVNAGTGSYEQYF
CDR3 DNA: TGTGCCACCGTTAATGCCGGGACAGGGTCCTACGAGCAGTACTTC

V gene: TRBV30
D gene: NA
J gene: TRBJ2-2
clone size: NA
CDR3 protein: CAWSVKGIHTGELFF
CDR3 DNA: TGTGCCTGGAGTGTAAAAGGGATTCACACCGGGGAGCTGTTTTTT

V gene: TRBV10-1
D gene: NA
J gene: TRBJ2-7
clone size: many
CDR3 protein: CASSESGHYEQYF
CDR3 DNA: TGCGCCAGCAGTGAGTCTGGGCACTACGAGCAGTACTTC